What follows are 32 T cell receptor beta chains derived from one specimen sequenced in a study of T cell repertoires and HLA-DP antigens. Clones were sequenced by immunoSEQ multiplex PCR, and TCRdb holds only the in-frame ones, with some missing. The sample shows around 100,000 clones, 92% of them seen only once. Their target antigens are unknown. Input material: CD4+ T cells from PBMCs. These receptors all come from a woman aged 18-29 years in good health and CMV-seronegative.

This chain links TRBV2 with TRBJ2-7; TRBD1 agrees at 12 bases. The CDR3 is made up of 14 amino acids. Germline-derived CDR1 and CDR2 are SNHLY and FYNNEI. The ends lost 10 bases at V and 12 bases at J; junction bases unmatched: 16. The CDR3 DNA follows: TGTGCCACCCCCAGACTCCGGGACAGGGGGCGAAGGTACGTC. It encodes CATPRLRDRGRRYV.

The rearrangement uses TRBV7-9 and TRBJ2-2; 8 bases agree with TRBD1. Germline V gene sequence: CDR1 SEHNR, CDR2 FQNEAQ (reference sequence). This CDR3 is 16 amino acids long. J lost 1 base, V lost 3 bases, and 4 bases had no gene match. The DNA of the CDR3 is TGTGCCAGCAGCTTTCAGGGGGCTAGGAACACCGGGGAGCTGTTTTTT. Translated, it gives CASSFQGARNTGELFF.

The V gene is TRBV7-9, the J gene TRBJ2-3; 8 nucleotides agree with TRBD2. In germline, CDR1 is SEHNR, CDR2 FQNEAQ (reference sequence). The length of the CDR3 is 16 residues. J was trimmed by 1 base and V by 3 bases; bases with no gene match: 6. CDR3: CASSFGRRGGTDTQYF. CDR3 bases: TGTGCCAGCAGCTTCGGTCGGCGGGGGGGCACAGATACGCAGTATTTT.

The J gene is TRBJ2-2, the V gene TRBV15; D gene unclear. CDR1 and CDR2 (germline): LNHNV, YYDKDF (reference sequence). The V gene lost 0 bases and the J gene lost 7 bases, with 6 bases spanning the gap. CDR3 length: 13 residues. The DNA of the CDR3 is TGTGCCACCAGCAGAGATAGAGGCGGGGAGCTGTTTTTT. This sequence encodes CATSRDRGGELFF. The complete variable domain, with remaining parts taken from reference TRBV15 and TRBJ2-2, reads DAMVIQNPRYQVTQFGKPVTLSCSQTLNHNVMYWYQQKSSQAPKLLFHYYDKDFNNEADTPDNFQSRRPNTSFCFLDIRSPGLGDTAMYLCATSRDRGGELFFGEGSRLTVL.

The gene calls are TRBV1 and TRBJ2-7; the table calls TRBD2, which could not be checked here. TRBV1 corresponds to a pseudogene. CDR3 length equals 22 residues. The CDR3: CTSSQVEGSSGRVWRRIYEQYF. Written as DNA, the CDR3 is TGCACCAGCAGCCAAGTTGAAGGGTCTAGCGGGAGGGTTTGGAGACGGATATACGAGCAGTACTTC.

The chain combines TRBV5-1 with TRBJ1-4; TRBD1 matches 8 bases. V shed 7 bases and J 8 bases; nucleotides not matched to a gene: 13. CDR3 length: 15 residues. Germline lookup yields CDR1 SGHRS and CDR2 YFSETQ. As DNA, the CDR3 is TGCGCCAGCTCCTTGCAGGGGGCAAGTGGGGAAAAACTGTTTTTT. Its protein product is CASSLQGASGEKLFF.

The CDR3 sequence: CASSPLGSGTGTNQPQHF. The CDR3 nucleotides are TGTGCCAGCAGCCCCCTCGGTAGTGGGACAGGTACTAATCAGCCCCAGCATTTT. This chain links TRBV7-8 with TRBJ1-5; TRBD1 matches 8 bases. The CDR3 totals 18 residues. V gave up 5 bases and J gave up 4 bases; unmatched junction bases: 16. Germline CDR1 is SGHVS and CDR2 is FQNEAQ. Using reference TRBV7-8 and TRBJ1-5 for the parts outside the CDR3, the full variable domain is GAGVSQSPRYKVAKRGQDVALRCDPISGHVSLFWYQQALGQGPEFLTYFQNEAQLDKSGLPSDRFFAERPEGSVSTLKIQRTQQEDSAVYLCASSPLGSGTGTNQPQHFGDGTRLSIL.

The rearrangement joins TRBV4-1 to TRBJ2-5, with TRBD2 matching 10 bases. J gave up 7 bases and V 4 bases, and 12 bases lay outside the gene matches. This CDR3 comprises 16 residues. Germline CDR1 MGHRA, CDR2 YSYEKL. The CDR3, as DNA: TGCGCCAGCAGCCGTGGACTAGCGGATACCCCAGGGACCCAGTACTTC. Amino acid sequence: CASSRGLADTPGTQYF.

Only one count was recorded for this clone. The rearrangement joins TRBV5-1 to TRBJ1-1; 7 nucleotides align to TRBD1. J lost 5 bases, V lost 0 bases, and 7 bases had no gene match. Germline V gives CDR1 SGHRS, CDR2 YFSETQ. The length of the CDR3 is 15 residues. This CDR3 reads CASSLADRERTEAFF. CDR3 in DNA: TGCGCCAGCAGCTTGGCCGACAGGGAAAGAACTGAAGCTTTCTTT.

The chain has TRBV12-5 and TRBJ2-1; tentatively, D is TRBD2 (5 bases). Per germline, CDR1 LGHNT and CDR2 FRNRAP. This CDR3 spans 16 amino acids. V dropped 0 bases and J dropped 6 bases, with 15 bases sitting between them. The CDR3 protein is CASGLVRLTAGNEQFF. The CDR3 DNA reads TGTGCTAGTGGTTTGGTACGGCTTACGGCGGGCAATGAGCAGTTCTTC.

CDR3 in amino acids: CATQAGLAKNIQYF. For the CDR3, the DNA is TGTGCCACCCAAGCGGGCCTAGCCAAAAACATTCAGTACTTC. This chain links TRBV19 with TRBJ2-4; D is perhaps TRBD2 (6 bases). The CDR3 is 14 residues long. V was cut by 10 bases and J by 0 bases, with 13 bases left in between. Germline CDR1 reads LNHDA; CDR2 reads SQIVND (reference sequence).

This rearrangement joins TRBV5-4 to TRBJ1-6; D unresolved. The CDR3 has 12 amino acids. Trimming left V 2 bases short and J 7 bases short, with 4 bases between. Germline V gives CDR1 SGHNT, CDR2 YYREEE (reference sequence). CDR3 sequence: CASSFNNSPLHF. In DNA, the CDR3 is TGTGCCAGCAGCTTTAACAATTCACCCCTCCACTTT.

The chain has TRBV7-9 and TRBJ1-3; 8 nucleotides line up with TRBD1. CDR3 length: 17 residues. With V trimmed by 4 bases and J by 0 bases, 8 bases remained unmatched. Per germline, CDR1 SEHNR and CDR2 FQNEAQ (reference sequence). The CDR3 here is CASSSGTGLTSGNTIYF. The CDR3 DNA is TGTGCCAGCAGCTCAGGGACAGGCTTAACCTCTGGAAACACCATATATTTT.

This sequence joins TRBV30 and TRBJ2-2; maybe TRBD2 (6 bases). The V end lost 0 bases, the J end lost 7 bases, and 12 bases lay between the germline ends. The CDR3 loop spans 14 amino acids. Looked up from germline, CDR1 is GTSNPN and CDR2 is SVGIG (reference sequence). CDR3 protein: CAWSVPGGSGELFF. The CDR3 nucleotides are TGTGCCTGGAGTGTCCCAGGAGGGAGCGGGGAGCTGTTTTTT.

The genes are TRBV14 and TRBJ2-7, with 12 bases fitting TRBD1. Unmatched junction bases numbered 6, after V lost 1 base and J lost 5 bases. The CDR3 contains 16 residues. CDR1 and CDR2 from the germline V gene are SGHDN and FVKESK. In DNA form, the CDR3 reads TGTGCCAGCAGCCAAGGAGGGGACAGGGGGCTTGACGAGCAGTACTTC. This translates into CASSQGGDRGLDEQYF.

The chain carries TRBV28 and TRBJ2-2; 8 bases map to TRBD2. V trimming: 3 bases; J trimming: 5 bases; junction bases outside the gene matches: 5. CDR1 and CDR2 from the germline V gene are MDHEN and SYDVKM. This CDR3 is built from 15 residues. For the CDR3, the DNA is TGTGCCAGCAGTTTTTTGGTAGCGGGGACCGGGGAGCTGTTTTTT. Residues: CASSFLVAGTGELFF.

The chain couples TRBV6-1 to TRBJ2-6; 9 bases map to TRBD1. V lost 4 bases to trimming and J lost 3 bases; unmatched junction nucleotides: 4. The CDR3 spans 16 residues. The germline V gene has CDR1 MNHNS and CDR2 SASEGT. DNA of the CDR3: TGTGCCAGCAGTGCAGACAGGGGGTATGGGGCCAACGTCCTGACTTTC. This codes for CASSADRGYGANVLTF.

This chain connects TRBV28 to TRBJ1-2, with TRBD1 matching 7 bases. From germline, CDR1 is MDHEN and CDR2 SYDVKM. J gave up 1 base and V 4 bases, and 9 bases lay outside the gene matches. The CDR3 has 16 residues. The chain's CDR3 is CASSSTDRTFNYGYTF. CDR3 DNA: TGTGCCAGCAGTTCAACGGACAGGACGTTTAACTATGGCTACACCTTC.

This clone is a singleton in its sample. This chain links TRBV6-1 with TRBJ1-2; 12 bases fit TRBD1. J gave up 13 bases and V 3 bases, and 15 bases lay outside the gene matches. CDR1 MNHNS and CDR2 SASEGT come from the germline V gene. The CDR3 consists of 16 residues. CDR3 DNA: TGTGCCAGCAGTGAGGGGACAGGGGGCGAGGGACAAACTCGCACCTTC. Its translation is CASSEGTGGEGQTRTF.

V is TRBV7-8 and J is TRBJ2-1; D is ambiguous. The CDR3 sequence is 13 residues long. Between the trimmed V and J ends, which lost 3 bases and 4 bases, there was a span of 7 bases. CDR1 and CDR2 (germline): SGHVS, FQNEAQ. The CDR3 protein is CASSFSAYNEQFF. For the CDR3, the DNA is TGTGCCAGCAGCTTTTCCGCGTACAATGAGCAGTTCTTC.

J is TRBJ2-7 and V is TRBV7-6; no firm D call. CDR1 and CDR2 from the germline V gene are SGHVS and FNYEAQ. CDR3 length: 15 amino acids. Trimming shortened V by 4 bases and J by 4 bases, and 17 bases separated the two germline ends. The CDR3 is CASSSRMGIGYEQYF. The CDR3 bases are TGTGCCAGCAGCTCAAGGATGGGGATAGGTTACGAGCAGTACTTC.

The chain combines TRBV25-1 with TRBJ1-2; TRBD1 aligns across 8 bases. Germline loops: CDR1 MGHDK, CDR2 SYGVNS. V shed 1 base and J 4 bases; nucleotides not matched to a gene: 8. CDR3 size: 16 residues. The chain's CDR3 is CASSESGQGSFYGYTF. The CDR3 DNA follows: TGTGCCAGCAGTGAATCCGGACAGGGATCCTTCTATGGCTACACCTTC.

The chain carries TRBV9 and TRBJ2-3; TRBD2 aligns across 8 bases. Germline lookup yields CDR1 SGDLS and CDR2 YYNGEE. This CDR3 comprises 15 residues. The ends lost 6 bases at V and 9 bases at J; junction bases unmatched: 15. CDR3: CASTLGASGLQTQYF. Written as DNA, the CDR3 is TGTGCCAGCACCTTAGGGGCTAGCGGGCTTCAGACGCAGTATTTT.

The V call is TRBV5-5, the J call TRBJ1-6, with D uncertain. This CDR3 is built from 16 residues. In germline, CDR1 is SGHKS, CDR2 YYEKEE (reference sequence). V was pared by 1 base and J by 4 bases, with 12 bases between. CDR3 sequence reads: CASSLLSTLYNSPLHF. The CDR3 DNA reads TGTGCCAGCAGCTTGCTCTCAACCTTATATAATTCACCCCTCCACTTT.

The J gene is TRBJ2-1, the V gene TRBV7-9, with unresolved D. Germline CDR1 is SEHNR and CDR2 is FQNEAQ (reference sequence). This CDR3 contains 18 residues. V lost 2 bases to trimming and J lost 1 base, with 18 bases between them. As DNA, the CDR3 is TGTGCCAGCAGCTTAAGGTCCGCAGGTGGCTTGTCCTACAATGAGCAGTTCTTC. Translating it yields CASSLRSAGGLSYNEQFF.

The CDR3 DNA sequence: TGTGCCAGCAGCTCCGGGACAGGGACGTATGGTGGCTACACCTTC. Protein product: CASSSGTGTYGGYTF. The J gene is TRBJ1-2, the V gene TRBV7-2, with TRBD1 matching over 9 bases. The CDR3 totals 15 residues. With 4 bases clipped from V and 7 bases from J, the junction kept 10 bases outside the gene matches. The germline gives CDR1 SGHTA, CDR2 FQGNSA.

The chain carries TRBV19 and TRBJ2-3, with 8 nucleotides matching TRBD2. The J segment lost 5 bases and the V segment lost 1 base, leaving 8 bases of the junction unmatched. The CDR3 sequence is 16 residues long. Germline V CDR1 and CDR2: LNHDA, SQIVND (reference sequence). CDR3 sequence reads: CASSIGGAGVEDTQYF. CDR3 DNA: TGTGCCAGTAGTATAGGGGGAGCGGGAGTCGAAGATACGCAGTATTTT.

This chain joins TRBV2 and TRBJ1-5; 9 bases agree with TRBD1. This CDR3 contains 15 residues. Trimming cost V 4 bases and J 1 base; bases outside gene matches: 2. The germline gives CDR1 SNHLY, CDR2 FYNNEI. The CDR3 loop reads CASSGDRASNQPQHF. The DNA of the CDR3 is TGTGCCAGCAGTGGGGACAGGGCCAGCAATCAGCCCCAGCATTTT.

CDR3 nucleotides: TGTGCCACCAGCAGAGATATCGGGGCCCCTGGGGCCAACGTCCTGACTTTC. The encoded protein is CATSRDIGAPGANVLTF. The rearrangement uses TRBV15 and TRBJ2-6; either TRBD1 or TRBD2 may supply D (5 bases each). Per germline, CDR1 LNHNV and CDR2 YYDKDF (reference sequence). This CDR3 comprises 17 residues. Trimming stripped 0 bases from V and 2 bases from J, with 11 bases between.

The sample holds one count of this clone. This chain joins TRBV29-1 and TRBJ2-3, with a possible D match to TRBD2 (5 bases). This CDR3 region has 14 residues. V was shortened by 4 bases and J by 2 bases, with 13 bases between the two germline ends. CDR1 SQVTM and CDR2 ANQGSEA come from the germline V gene. The CDR3 nucleotides read TGCAGCGTTGTCCCCCAGCGGTACACAGATACGCAGTATTTT. Residues: CSVVPQRYTDTQYF.

To note about this clone: Other DNA sequences in this specimen translate into the identical CDR3. The rearrangement links TRBV1 to TRBJ2-7; the table's D call TRBD2 went unverified against the DNA. TRBV1 is a known pseudogene. The CDR3 consists of 16 residues. The CDR3 DNA is TGCACCAGCAGCCAAGCGCTAGTAACCGTCCCCTACGAGCAGTACTTC. Protein sequence: CTSSQALVTVPYEQYF.

The CDR3 DNA follows: TGTGCCAGCAGCTTCGGGCCCGCCTCTGGAAACACCATATATTTT. It translates to CASSFGPASGNTIYF. The gene calls are TRBV7-2 and TRBJ1-3; D gene uncertain. Trimming cost V 3 bases and J 0 bases, with 9 bases left between them. CDR1 and CDR2 (germline): SGHTA, FQGNSA. This CDR3 spans 15 amino acids.